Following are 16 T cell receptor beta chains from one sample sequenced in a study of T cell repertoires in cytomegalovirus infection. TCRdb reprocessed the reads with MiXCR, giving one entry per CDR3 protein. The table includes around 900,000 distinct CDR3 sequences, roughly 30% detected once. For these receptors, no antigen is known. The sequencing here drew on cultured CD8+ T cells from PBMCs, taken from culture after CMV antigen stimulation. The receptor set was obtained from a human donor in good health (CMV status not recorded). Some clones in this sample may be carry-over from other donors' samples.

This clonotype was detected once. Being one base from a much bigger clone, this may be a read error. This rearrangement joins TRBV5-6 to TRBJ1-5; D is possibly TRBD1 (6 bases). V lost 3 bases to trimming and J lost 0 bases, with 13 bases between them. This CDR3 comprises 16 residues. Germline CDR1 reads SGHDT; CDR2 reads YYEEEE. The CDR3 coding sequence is TGTGCCAGCAGCTCCGGACAGCCTTATAGCAATCAGCCCCAGCATTTT. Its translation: CASSSGQPYSNQPQHF.

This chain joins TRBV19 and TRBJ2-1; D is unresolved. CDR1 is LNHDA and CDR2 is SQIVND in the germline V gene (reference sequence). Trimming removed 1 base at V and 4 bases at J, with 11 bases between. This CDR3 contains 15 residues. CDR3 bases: TGTGCCAGTAGTATAGTGTTCGGTGGGTACAATGAGCAGTTCTTC. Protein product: CASSIVFGGYNEQFF.

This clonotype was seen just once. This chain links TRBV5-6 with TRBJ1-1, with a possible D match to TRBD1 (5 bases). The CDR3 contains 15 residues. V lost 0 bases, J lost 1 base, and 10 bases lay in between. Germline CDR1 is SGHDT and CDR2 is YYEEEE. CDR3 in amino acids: CASSLGYGGNTEAFF. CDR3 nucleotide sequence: TGTGCCAGCAGCTTGGGTTATGGGGGGAACACTGAAGCTTTCTTT.

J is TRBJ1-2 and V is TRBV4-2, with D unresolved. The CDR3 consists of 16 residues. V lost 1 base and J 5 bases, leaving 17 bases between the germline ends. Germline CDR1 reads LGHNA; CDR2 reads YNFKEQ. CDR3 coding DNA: TGTGCCAGCAGCCAAGTGAGGGAGGGCGTGGGGTATGGCTACACCTTC. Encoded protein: CASSQVREGVGYGYTF.

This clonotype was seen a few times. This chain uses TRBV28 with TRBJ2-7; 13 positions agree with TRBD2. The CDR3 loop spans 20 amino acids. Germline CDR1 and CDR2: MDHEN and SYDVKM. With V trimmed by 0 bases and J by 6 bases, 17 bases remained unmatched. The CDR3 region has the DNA TGTGCCAGCAGTTTATGGGGGGTAGCACCGGGGACTAGCGGGGTTTCCGAGCAGTACGTC. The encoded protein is CASSLWGVAPGTSGVSEQYV.

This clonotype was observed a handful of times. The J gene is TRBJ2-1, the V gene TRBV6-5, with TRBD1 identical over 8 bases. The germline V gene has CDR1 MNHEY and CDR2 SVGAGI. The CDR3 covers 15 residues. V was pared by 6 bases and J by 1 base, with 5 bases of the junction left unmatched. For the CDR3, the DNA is TGTGCCAGCAGAACCACAGGGGGTTCCTACAATGAGCAGTTCTTC. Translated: CASRTTGGSYNEQFF.

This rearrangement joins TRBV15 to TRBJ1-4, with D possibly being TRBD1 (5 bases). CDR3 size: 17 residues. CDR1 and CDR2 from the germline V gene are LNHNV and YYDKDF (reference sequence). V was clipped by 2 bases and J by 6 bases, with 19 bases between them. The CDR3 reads CATSRRPTVVSDEKLFF. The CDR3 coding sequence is TGTGCCACCAGCAGACGACCGACAGTCGTCAGTGATGAAAAACTGTTTTTT. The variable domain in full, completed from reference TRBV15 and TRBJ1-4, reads DAMVIQNPRYQVTQFGKPVTLSCSQTLNHNVMYWYQQKSSQAPKLLFHYYDKDFNNEADTPDNFQSRRPNTSFCFLDIRSPGLGDTAMYLCATSRRPTVVSDEKLFFGSGTQLSVL.

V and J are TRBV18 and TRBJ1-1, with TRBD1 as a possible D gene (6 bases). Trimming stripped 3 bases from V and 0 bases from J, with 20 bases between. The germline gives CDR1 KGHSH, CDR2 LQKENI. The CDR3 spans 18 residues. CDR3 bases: TGTGCCAGCTCACCGACATCGTTAGACAGGCTTTTGAACACTGAAGCTTTCTTT. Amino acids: CASSPTSLDRLLNTEAFF.

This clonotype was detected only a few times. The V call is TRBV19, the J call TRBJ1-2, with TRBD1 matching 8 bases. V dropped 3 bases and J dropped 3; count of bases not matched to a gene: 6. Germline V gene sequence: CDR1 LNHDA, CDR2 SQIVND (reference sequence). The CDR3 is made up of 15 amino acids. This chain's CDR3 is CASSIDQGAYYGYTF. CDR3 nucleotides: TGTGCCAGTAGTATCGATCAGGGGGCATACTATGGCTACACCTTC.

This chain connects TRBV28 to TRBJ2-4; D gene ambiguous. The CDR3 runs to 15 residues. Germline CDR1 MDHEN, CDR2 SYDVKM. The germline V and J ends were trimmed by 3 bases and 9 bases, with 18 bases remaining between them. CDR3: CASSFDGSRLSIQYF. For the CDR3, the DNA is TGTGCCAGCAGTTTCGATGGGTCGAGACTTAGCATTCAGTACTTC. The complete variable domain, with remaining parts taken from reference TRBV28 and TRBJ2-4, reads DVKVTQSSRYLVKRTGEKVFLECVQDMDHENMFWYRQDPGLGLRLIYFSYDVKMKEKGDIPEGYSVSREKKERFSLILESASTNQTSMYLCASSFDGSRLSIQYFGAGTRLSVL.

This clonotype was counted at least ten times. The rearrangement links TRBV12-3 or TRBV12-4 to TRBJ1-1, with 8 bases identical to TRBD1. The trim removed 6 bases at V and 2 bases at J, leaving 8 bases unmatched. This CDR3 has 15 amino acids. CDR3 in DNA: TGTGCCAGCAGCCCCGACAGGGGCGCAAACACTGAAGCTTTCTTT. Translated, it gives CASSPDRGANTEAFF.

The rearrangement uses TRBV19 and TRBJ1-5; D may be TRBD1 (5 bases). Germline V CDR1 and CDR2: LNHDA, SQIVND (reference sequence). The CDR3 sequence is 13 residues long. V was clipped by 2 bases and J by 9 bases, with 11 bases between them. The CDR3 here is CASSISVGGPQHF. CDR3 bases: TGTGCCAGTAGTATAAGCGTTGGGGGGCCCCAGCATTTT.

The CDR3 sequence: CASTQTGQGASEQFF. In nucleotides, the CDR3 is TGTGCCAGCACCCAAACAGGACAGGGGGCGAGTGAGCAGTTCTTC. V is TRBV28 and J is TRBJ2-1, with 11 bases matching TRBD1. J was trimmed by 9 bases and V by 7 bases; bases with no gene match: 11. Germline values: CDR1 MDHEN, CDR2 SYDVKM. The CDR3 length is 15 residues.

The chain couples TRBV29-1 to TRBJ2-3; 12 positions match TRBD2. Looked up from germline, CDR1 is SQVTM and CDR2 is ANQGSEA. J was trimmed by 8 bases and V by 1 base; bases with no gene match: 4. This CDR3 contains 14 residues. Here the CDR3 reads CSVEGLAGVSTQYF. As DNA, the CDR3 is TGCAGCGTTGAAGGACTAGCGGGGGTCAGTACGCAGTATTTT.

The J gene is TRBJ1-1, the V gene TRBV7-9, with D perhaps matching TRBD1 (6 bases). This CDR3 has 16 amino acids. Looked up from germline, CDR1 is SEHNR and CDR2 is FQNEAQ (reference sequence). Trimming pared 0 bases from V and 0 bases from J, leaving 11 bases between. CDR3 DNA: TGTGCCAGCAGCTTAGCGCCCGGACAGATGAACACTGAAGCTTTCTTT. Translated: CASSLAPGQMNTEAFF.

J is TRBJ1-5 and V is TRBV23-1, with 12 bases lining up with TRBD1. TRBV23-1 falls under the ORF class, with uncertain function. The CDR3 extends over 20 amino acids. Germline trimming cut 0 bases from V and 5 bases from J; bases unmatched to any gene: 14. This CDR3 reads CASSQSARWDRGLKDQPQHF. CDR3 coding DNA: TGCGCCAGCAGTCAATCGGCGAGGTGGGACAGGGGGCTTAAGGATCAGCCCCAGCATTTT.